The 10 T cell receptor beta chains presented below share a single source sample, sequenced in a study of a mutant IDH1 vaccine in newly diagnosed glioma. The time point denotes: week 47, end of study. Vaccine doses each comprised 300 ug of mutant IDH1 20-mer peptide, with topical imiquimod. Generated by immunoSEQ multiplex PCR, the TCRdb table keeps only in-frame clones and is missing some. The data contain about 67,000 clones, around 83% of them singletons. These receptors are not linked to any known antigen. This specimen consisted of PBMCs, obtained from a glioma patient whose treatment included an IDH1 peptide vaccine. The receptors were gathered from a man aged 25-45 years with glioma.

Here the CDR3 DNA reads TGCAGCGGCCTTGGACAGACGAACACCGGGGAGCTGTTTTTT. This gives the protein CSGLGQTNTGELFF. The V and J genes are TRBV29-1 and TRBJ2-2; D might be TRBD1 (6 bases). This CDR3 has 14 residues. Trimming left V 7 bases short and J 0 bases short, with 12 bases between. Germline CDR1 SQVTM, CDR2 ANQGSEA.

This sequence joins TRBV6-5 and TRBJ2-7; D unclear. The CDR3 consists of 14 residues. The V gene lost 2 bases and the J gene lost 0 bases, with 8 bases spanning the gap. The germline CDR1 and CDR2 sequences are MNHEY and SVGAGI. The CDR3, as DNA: TGTGCCAGCAGTTACGACTGGAGCTCCTACGAGCAGTACTTC. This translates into CASSYDWSSYEQYF.

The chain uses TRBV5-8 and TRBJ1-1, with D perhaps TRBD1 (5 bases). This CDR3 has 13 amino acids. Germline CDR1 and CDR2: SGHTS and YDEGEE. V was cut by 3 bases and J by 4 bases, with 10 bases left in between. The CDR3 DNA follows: TGTGCCAGCAGCTGGGGACTGATCACTGAAGCTTTCTTT. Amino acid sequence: CASSWGLITEAFF. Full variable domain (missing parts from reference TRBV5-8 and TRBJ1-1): EAGVTQSPTHLIKTRGQQATLRCSPISGHTSVYWYQQALGLGLQFLLWYDEGEERNRGNFPPRFSGRQFPNYSSELNVNALELEDSALYLCASSWGLITEAFFGQGTRLTVV.

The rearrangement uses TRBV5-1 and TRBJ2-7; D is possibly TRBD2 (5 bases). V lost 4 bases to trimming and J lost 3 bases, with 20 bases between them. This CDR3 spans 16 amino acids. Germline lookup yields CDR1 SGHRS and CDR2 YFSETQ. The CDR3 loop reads CASSLASPPEGYEQYF. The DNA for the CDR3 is TGCGCCAGCAGCCTCGCAAGTCCCCCCGAGGGCTACGAGCAGTACTTC.

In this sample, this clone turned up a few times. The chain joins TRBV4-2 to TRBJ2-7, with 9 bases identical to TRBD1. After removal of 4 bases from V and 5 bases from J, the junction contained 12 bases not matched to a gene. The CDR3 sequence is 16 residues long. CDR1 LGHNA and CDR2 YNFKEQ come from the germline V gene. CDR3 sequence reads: CASSPERTGAHHEQYF. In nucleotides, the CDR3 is TGTGCCAGCAGCCCCGAACGGACAGGGGCCCACCACGAGCAGTACTTC.

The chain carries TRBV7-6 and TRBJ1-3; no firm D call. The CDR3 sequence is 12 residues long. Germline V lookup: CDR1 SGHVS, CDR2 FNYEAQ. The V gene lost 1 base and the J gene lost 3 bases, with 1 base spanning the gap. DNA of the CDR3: TGTGCCAGCAGCTTAGGTGGAAACACCATATATTTT. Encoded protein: CASSLGGNTIYF.

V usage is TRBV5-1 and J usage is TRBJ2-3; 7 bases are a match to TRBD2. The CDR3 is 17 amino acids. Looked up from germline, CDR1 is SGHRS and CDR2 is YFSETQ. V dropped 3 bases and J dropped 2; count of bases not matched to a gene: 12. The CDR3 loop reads CASSSDPGGLNTDTQYF. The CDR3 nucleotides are TGCGCCAGCAGCTCGGACCCGGGGGGACTCAACACAGATACGCAGTATTTT.

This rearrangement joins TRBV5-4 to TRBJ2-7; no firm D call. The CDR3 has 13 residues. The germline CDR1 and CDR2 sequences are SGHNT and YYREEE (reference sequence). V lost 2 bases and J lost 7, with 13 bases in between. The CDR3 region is CASSLLQLGEQYF. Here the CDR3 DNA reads TGTGCCAGCAGCTTACTACAACTGGGGGAGCAGTACTTC.

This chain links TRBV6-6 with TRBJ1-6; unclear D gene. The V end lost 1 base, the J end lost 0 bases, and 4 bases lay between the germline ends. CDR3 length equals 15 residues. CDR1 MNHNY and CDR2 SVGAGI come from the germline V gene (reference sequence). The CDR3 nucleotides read TGTGCCAGCAGTTACTTGAGCTCCTATAATTCACCCCTCCACTTT. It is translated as CASSYLSSYNSPLHF.

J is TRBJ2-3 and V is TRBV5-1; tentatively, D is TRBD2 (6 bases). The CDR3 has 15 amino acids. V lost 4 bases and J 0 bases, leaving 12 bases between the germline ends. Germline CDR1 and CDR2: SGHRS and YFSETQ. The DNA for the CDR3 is TGCGCCAGCAGCCCACGGGAGACGAGCACAGATACGCAGTATTTT. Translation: CASSPRETSTDTQYF.